This is a list of T cell receptor beta chains from one sample in a study of cytomegalovirus exposure and HLA in healthy donors. Data came from immunoSEQ multiplex PCR; TCRdb stores just in-frame clones and leaves some out. The top ten hold roughly 2.3% of the sample, which has some 150,000 clones, roughly 85% seen once. The sequenced sample was PBMCs. These receptors were obtained from a woman aged 18-29 years in good health and CMV-seronegative. Each CDR3 is given with its conserved first and last residue. Fields, in order: clone size, V gene, J gene, D gene, CDR3 DNA, CDR3 protein. The D gene is left open where the match is weak. Where a row states a size, it is once, few, many or the class of an expanded clone; other rows omit it.

size: -
V: TRBV4-2
J: TRBJ2-3
D: TRBD2
DNA: TGTGCCAGCAGCCAAAGTAGCGGGAGCACCAAGCCCGGCACAGATACGCAGTATTTT
CDR3: CASSQSSGSTKPGTDTQYF

size: -
V: TRBV19
J: TRBJ1-2
D: -
DNA: TGTGCCAGTAGTAAGACAGCCTCCATAAACTATGGCTACACCTTC
CDR3: CASSKTASINYGYTF

size: -
V: TRBV28
J: TRBJ2-1
D: -
DNA: TGTGCCAGCAGTGGCTTCTCTGGCTCCTACAATGAGCAGTTCTTC
CDR3: CASSGFSGSYNEQFF

size: -
V: TRBV9
J: TRBJ2-5
D: TRBD2
DNA: TGTGCCAGCAGCGTGGGACTAGCGGCTCAAGAGACCCAGTACTTC
CDR3: CASSVGLAAQETQYF

size: -
V: TRBV30
J: TRBJ2-1
D: -
DNA: TGTGCCTGGAGTGGGAGACGAAATGAGCAGTTCTTC
CDR3: CAWSGRRNEQFF

size: -
V: TRBV7-9
J: TRBJ2-5
D: TRBD2
DNA: TGTGCCAGCAGTGCCCTAGCGGGGGGGCCGGGTGGAGAGACCCAGTACTTC
CDR3: CASSALAGGPGGETQYF

size: -
V: TRBV6-6
J: TRBJ2-5
D: -
DNA: TGTGCCAGCAGCCCGGGTTCTGTAGAGACCCAGTACTTC
CDR3: CASSPGSVETQYF

size: -
V: TRBV27
J: TRBJ1-2
D: TRBD1
DNA: TGTGCCAGCAGCCGGGAACAGGGGGTTGGCTATGGCTACACCTTC
CDR3: CASSREQGVGYGYTF

size: -
V: TRBV7-2
J: TRBJ2-1
D: TRBD1
DNA: TGTGCCAGCAGCTTCCGGGACAGGTCCCCCAATGAGCAGTTCTTC
CDR3: CASSFRDRSPNEQFF

size: few
V: TRBV28
J: TRBJ1-4
D: TRBD1
DNA: TGTGCCAGCAGTTTAGGCGGGACAGGGAGACCTGAAAAACTGTTTTTT
CDR3: CASSLGGTGRPEKLFF

size: once
V: TRBV5-1
J: TRBJ2-5
D: -
DNA: TGCGCCAGCAGCTTGTGGCAGCAAGAGACCCAGTACTTC
CDR3: CASSLWQQETQYF

size: -
V: TRBV7-2
J: TRBJ2-1
D: -
DNA: TGTGCCAGCAGCATGGGCCTCGGTGAGCAGTTCTTC
CDR3: CASSMGLGEQFF

size: -
V: TRBV28
J: TRBJ2-5
D: TRBD2
DNA: TGTGCCAGCAGTTTAGTACTAGCGGGGAGCCAAGAGACCCAGTACTTC
CDR3: CASSLVLAGSQETQYF

size: few
V: TRBV4-1
J: TRBJ2-7
D: TRBD2
DNA: TGCGCCAGCAGCCAAGACGGTCTAGCGGGCGTCTACGAGCAGTACTTC
CDR3: CASSQDGLAGVYEQYF

size: -
V: TRBV9
J: TRBJ2-1
D: -
DNA: TGTGCCAGCAGCGTAGGGGCGATGAGCTCCTACAATGAGCAGTTCTTC
CDR3: CASSVGAMSSYNEQFF

size: few
V: TRBV4-3
J: TRBJ2-3
D: TRBD2
DNA: TGCGCCAGCAGCCAGGGAGCGGGTCGGGGGGGTACGCAGTATTTT
CDR3: CASSQGAGRGGTQYF

size: -
V: TRBV4-1
J: TRBJ2-7
D: TRBD1
DNA: TGCGCCAGCAGCCGGAATCCGGGACAGGGAGCCTACGAGCAGTACTTC
CDR3: CASSRNPGQGAYEQYF

size: -
V: TRBV6-6
J: TRBJ1-5
D: TRBD1
DNA: TGTGCCAGCAGCCCCCCGGACAGGGGGCTTCAGCCCCAGCATTTT
CDR3: CASSPPDRGLQPQHF

size: -
V: TRBV30
J: TRBJ1-6
D: -
DNA: TGTGCCTGGAGTAACACAGCTTATAATTCACCCCTCCACTTT
CDR3: CAWSNTAYNSPLHF

size: -
V: TRBV5-1
J: TRBJ2-3
D: TRBD2
DNA: TGCGCCAGCAGCCCCCGTTTGGCTAGCGGGGGGGCTAGCACAGATACGCAGTATTTT
CDR3: CASSPRLASGGASTDTQYF

size: -
V: TRBV6-1
J: TRBJ2-6
D: TRBD1
DNA: TGTGCCAGCAGTGGGCTCTCTAGGACAGGGGCCCCCTCTGGGGCCAACGTCCTGACTTTC
CDR3: CASSGLSRTGAPSGANVLTF

size: -
V: TRBV2
J: TRBJ2-7
D: -
DNA: TGTGCCAGCAGTCTAGGCCTATACGAGCAGTACTTC
CDR3: CASSLGLYEQYF

size: -
V: TRBV19
J: TRBJ2-3
D: TRBD2
DNA: TGTGCCAGTAGATCCCTTTTGCGGGAGGGTCCAGATACGCAGTATTTT
CDR3: CASRSLLREGPDTQYF

size: -
V: TRBV29-1
J: TRBJ1-1
D: -
DNA: TGCAGCGTTGAGGGCAGGGTCAGGCGGAACACTGAAGCTTTCTTT
CDR3: CSVEGRVRRNTEAFF

size: -
V: TRBV6-6
J: TRBJ2-1
D: TRBD2
DNA: TGTGCCAGCAGTTACGGAATAGCGGGAGGCGAGCAGTTCTTC
CDR3: CASSYGIAGGEQFF

size: -
V: TRBV5-1
J: TRBJ2-5
D: TRBD2
DNA: TGCGCCAGCAGCAGTAGTCCTGCTCGCGGGGGGGAGACCCAGTACTTC
CDR3: CASSSSPARGGETQYF

size: once
V: TRBV20-1
J: TRBJ2-7
D: TRBD2
DNA: TGCAGTTGTCTAGCGGTATACGAGCAGTACTTC
CDR3: CSCLAVYEQYF

size: -
V: TRBV28
J: TRBJ1-5
D: -
DNA: TGTGCCAGCAACTCCAGGGTGAGCAATCAGCCCCAGCATTTT
CDR3: CASNSRVSNQPQHF

size: -
V: TRBV27
J: TRBJ2-7
D: -
DNA: TGTGCCAGCAGTAACTCAGGGGAGACCTACGAGCAGTACTTC
CDR3: CASSNSGETYEQYF

size: -
V: TRBV5-1
J: TRBJ2-7
D: TRBD1
DNA: TGCGCCAGCAGCTTGGGGACAGGGATATACGAGCAGTACTTC
CDR3: CASSLGTGIYEQYF

size: few
V: TRBV29-1
J: TRBJ2-3
D: -
DNA: TGCAGCGTGACTCTCTTTTCGACAGATACGCAGTATTTT
CDR3: CSVTLFSTDTQYF

size: -
V: TRBV28
J: TRBJ1-2
D: TRBD1
DNA: TGTGCCAGCAGTTTGACAGGGGGAAGCTCGGGCTACACCTTC
CDR3: CASSLTGGSSGYTF

size: -
V: TRBV6-6
J: TRBJ2-1
D: TRBD2
DNA: TGTGCCAGCAGATCCCTGGCGGGAGAGTCCTACAATGAGCAGTTCTTC
CDR3: CASRSLAGESYNEQFF

size: -
V: TRBV10-1
J: TRBJ1-3
D: TRBD1
DNA: TGCGCCAGCAGAGCCAGGGGGAACACCATATATTTT
CDR3: CASRARGNTIYF

size: -
V: TRBV27
J: TRBJ2-7
D: -
DNA: TGTGCCAGCACTCCCAGGGAAAGCTCCTACGAGCAGTACTTC
CDR3: CASTPRESSYEQYF

size: -
V: TRBV28
J: TRBJ1-5
D: TRBD1
DNA: TGTGCCAGCGGCCTTAGAAGGACAGGGGGCAGTCAGCCCCAGCATTTT
CDR3: CASGLRRTGGSQPQHF

size: -
V: TRBV27
J: TRBJ1-6
D: TRBD1
DNA: TGTGCCAGCAGTTTATACCAGGGGGAAGGTAATTCACCCCTCCACTTT
CDR3: CASSLYQGEGNSPLHF

size: -
V: TRBV2
J: TRBJ2-1
D: TRBD2
DNA: TGTGCCAGCAGCAGGGTAGCGGGAGAGGTTGAGCAGTTCTTC
CDR3: CASSRVAGEVEQFF

size: -
V: TRBV10-1
J: TRBJ2-5
D: TRBD2
DNA: TGCGCCAGCAGTTCGCGGCCCGGGGGGGCAAAGACCCAGTACTTC
CDR3: CASSSRPGGAKTQYF

size: -
V: TRBV7-7
J: TRBJ2-1
D: -
DNA: TGTGCTAGCAGTCAAGGGCGGAGTGAGGGCGGTGAGCAGTTCTTC
CDR3: CASSQGRSEGGEQFF

size: -
V: TRBV19
J: TRBJ2-1
D: TRBD2
DNA: TGTGCCAGTGGTGTGATAGCGGGTTACAATGAGCAGTTCTTC
CDR3: CASGVIAGYNEQFF

size: -
V: TRBV2
J: TRBJ2-7
D: -
DNA: TGTGCCAGCAGCAGGGACACCTCCTACGAGCAGTACTTC
CDR3: CASSRDTSYEQYF

size: few
V: TRBV4-3
J: TRBJ1-6
D: -
DNA: TGCGCCAGCAGCCAGGGGCGGGAGGGTAATTCACCCCTCCACTTT
CDR3: CASSQGREGNSPLHF

size: few
V: TRBV5-6
J: TRBJ2-7
D: -
DNA: TGTGCCAGCAGCCGAGTGACGTTGGGGGGCGAGCAGTACTTC
CDR3: CASSRVTLGGEQYF